Each of the 32 T cell receptor beta chains below was sequenced from the same sample in a study of control samples from healthy donors and cancer patients. Some clones are missing from TCRdb's copy, which holds only in-frame ones; the method was immunoSEQ multiplex PCR. The sample holds roughly 100,000 clones, approximately 90% seen once. Sequences were obtained from blood. Receptors were obtained from a man aged 30 to 39 in good health.

The chain has TRBV5-5 and TRBJ1-1, with 7 bases that match TRBD1. Germline values: CDR1 SGHKS, CDR2 YYEKEE (reference sequence). This CDR3 region has 14 residues. The ends lost 4 bases at V and 3 bases at J; junction bases unmatched: 6. The CDR3: CASSNRDRDTEAFF. The CDR3 nucleotides read TGTGCCAGCAGCAATAGAGACAGGGACACTGAAGCTTTCTTT.

This chain links TRBV6-4 with TRBJ2-3, with D unresolved. V lost 6 bases, J lost 2 bases, and 12 bases lay in between. Germline V gene lookup returns CDR1 MRHNA and CDR2 SNTAGT. The CDR3 has 14 amino acids. The CDR3 nucleotides are TGTGCCAGCAGCCGGACCTATAACACAGATACGCAGTATTTT. Protein sequence: CASSRTYNTDTQYF.

The chain couples TRBV28 to TRBJ1-5; no clear D. V lost 7 bases and J lost 0, with 10 bases in between. The CDR3 totals 14 residues. CDR1 MDHEN and CDR2 SYDVKM come from the germline V gene. The chain's CDR3 is CASTPGHSNQPQHF. CDR3 sequence (DNA): TGTGCCAGCACTCCGGGCCATAGCAATCAGCCCCAGCATTTT. Variable domain in full (rest from reference TRBV28 and TRBJ1-5): DVKVTQSSRYLVKRTGEKVFLECVQDMDHENMFWYRQDPGLGLRLIYFSYDVKMKEKGDIPEGYSVSREKKERFSLILESASTNQTSMYLCASTPGHSNQPQHFGDGTRLSIL.

This rearrangement joins TRBV4-1 to TRBJ2-7; D may be TRBD2 (5 bases). The length of the CDR3 is 15 residues. From germline, CDR1 is MGHRA and CDR2 YSYEKL. V lost 4 bases to trimming and J lost 5 bases, with 18 bases between them. DNA of the CDR3: TGCGCCAGCAGCCGAATGAGAGTGGAGGCGGACGAGCAGTACGTC. Its protein is CASSRMRVEADEQYV.

The chain recombines TRBV5-1 with TRBJ1-4; weak D call: TRBD1 (5 bases). CDR3 length: 14 residues. V lost 7 bases, J lost 5 bases, and 15 bases lay in between. Germline CDR1 SGHRS, CDR2 YFSETQ. CDR3 protein: CASGPGTGNEKLFF. CDR3 nucleotide sequence: TGCGCCAGCGGACCCGGGACGGGAAATGAAAAACTGTTTTTT.

The chain has TRBV14 and TRBJ1-6; 10 bases align to TRBD1. CDR3 length equals 15 residues. Per germline, CDR1 SGHDN and CDR2 FVKESK. J gave up 7 bases and V 3 bases, and 3 bases lay outside the gene matches. CDR3 amino acids: CASSHRTGGNSPLHF. CDR3 bases: TGTGCCAGCAGCCATCGGACAGGGGGGAATTCACCCCTCCACTTT.

V is TRBV2 and J is TRBJ1-2; TRBD1 matches at 9 bases. Germline CDR1 is SNHLY and CDR2 is FYNNEI. The CDR3 has 13 residues. V lost 5 bases and J lost 6; bases outside the gene matches: 4. CDR3 loop: CASSTTGGDGYTF. The CDR3 DNA sequence: TGTGCCAGCAGTACTACAGGGGGCGATGGCTACACCTTC.

This clone was observed a handful of times. As DNA, the CDR3 is TGTGCCAGCAGGGGCTACGAGCAGTACTTC. It codes for CASRGYEQYF. The chain recombines TRBV28 with TRBJ2-7, with D unclear. CDR1 and CDR2 (germline): MDHEN, SYDVKM. Trimming stripped 6 bases from V and 3 bases from J, with 3 bases between. CDR3 size: 10 residues.

The J gene is TRBJ1-1, the V gene TRBV19; TRBD1 matches at 8 bases. This CDR3 has 19 amino acids. Germline V lookup: CDR1 LNHDA, CDR2 SQIVND (reference sequence). V lost 5 bases and J lost 4; bases outside the gene matches: 21. For the CDR3, the DNA is TGTGCCAGTAGTCAGAGACCCACTCGCCGACAAACAGGGGGCACTGAAGCTTTCTTT. It encodes CASSQRPTRRQTGGTEAFF.

This clone was detected a few times. The chain recombines TRBV5-1 with TRBJ2-2; 7 nucleotides line up with TRBD1. CDR1 is SGHRS and CDR2 is YFSETQ in the germline V gene. The CDR3 length is 16 residues. V was pared by 1 base and J by 5 bases, with 8 bases of the junction left unmatched. CDR3 bases: TGCGCCAGCAGCTTGTCGAGGGGGCAGGCGACCGGGGAGCTGTTTTTT. The encoded protein is CASSLSRGQATGELFF.

This clone was picked up many times. The rearrangement joins TRBV19 to TRBJ1-5; TRBD1 is a possible D gene (5 bases). V lost 1 base, J lost 2 bases, and 6 bases lay in between. This CDR3 has 14 residues. CDR1 and CDR2 from the germline V gene are LNHDA and SQIVND (reference sequence). This CDR3 is CASSIARGNQPQHF. In DNA form, the CDR3 reads TGTGCCAGTAGTATAGCCAGGGGCAATCAGCCCCAGCATTTT.

This clone has at least ten counts. The chain employs TRBV18 and TRBJ2-1; 7 nucleotides align to TRBD1. In germline, CDR1 is KGHSH, CDR2 LQKENI. With 3 bases clipped from V and 6 bases from J, the junction kept 5 bases outside the gene matches. The CDR3 length is 14 residues. The CDR3 coding sequence is TGTGCCAGCTCACCTCTACCAGGGGGCAATGAGCAGTTCTTC. Its protein product is CASSPLPGGNEQFF.

The chain couples TRBV9 to TRBJ2-3; 10 bases align to TRBD2. Germline V lookup: CDR1 SGDLS, CDR2 YYNGEE. This CDR3 has 19 residues. V shed 3 bases and J 3 bases; nucleotides not matched to a gene: 16. The CDR3 DNA reads TGTGCCAGCAGCGCAGGGCGGCTAGCGGGAGCCCCGGGTACAGATACGCAGTATTTT. This translates into CASSAGRLAGAPGTDTQYF.

A few counts support this clone. The rearrangement joins TRBV6-4 to TRBJ1-2; 8 bases are shared with TRBD1. CDR3 size: 16 residues. Germline CDR1 and CDR2: MRHNA and SNTAGT. V was pared by 2 bases and J by 2 bases, with 7 bases of the junction left unmatched. DNA of the CDR3: TGTGCCAGCAGTGACCCAACCCGGACAGGGAACTATGGCTACACCTTC. It yields the protein CASSDPTRTGNYGYTF.

This chain links TRBV19 with TRBJ1-3; D perhaps matches TRBD1 (5 bases). The CDR3 extends over 12 amino acids. Per the germline V gene, CDR1 is LNHDA and CDR2 is SQIVND (reference sequence). V was clipped by 7 bases and J by 3 bases, with 7 bases between them. The CDR3 region has the DNA TGTGCCAGTAAGGGGATTGGAAACACCATATATTTT. Translation: CASKGIGNTIYF.

This chain links TRBV3-1 (or the pseudogene TRBV3-2) with TRBJ2-7; D ambiguous. The CDR3 runs to 15 residues. V lost 0 bases, J lost 6 bases, and 15 bases lay in between. From germline, CDR1 is LGHDT and CDR2 YNNKEL (reference sequence). The CDR3 is CASSQDSAGPLEQYF. The CDR3 DNA reads as TGTGCCAGCAGCCAAGATTCGGCAGGACCCCTCGAGCAGTACTTC.

The chain joins TRBV15 to TRBJ2-6; no clear D. The CDR3 totals 13 residues. Per the germline V gene, CDR1 is LNHNV and CDR2 is YYDKDF (reference sequence). V was clipped by 6 bases and J by 3 bases, with 6 bases between them. The CDR3 reads CATRGFGANVLTF. In nucleotides, the CDR3 is TGTGCCACCAGGGGGTTTGGGGCCAACGTCCTGACTTTC. The whole variable domain, remainder taken from reference TRBV15 and TRBJ2-6, is DAMVIQNPRYQVTQFGKPVTLSCSQTLNHNVMYWYQQKSSQAPKLLFHYYDKDFNNEADTPDNFQSRRPNTSFCFLDIRSPGLGDTAMYLCATRGFGANVLTFGAGSRLTVL.

This chain connects TRBV6-5 to TRBJ2-1; a weak D match, TRBD2 (5 bases). Germline CDR1 MNHEY, CDR2 SVGAGI. Trimming cost V 5 bases and J 7 bases, with 15 bases left between them. The CDR3 runs to 14 residues. CDR3 in amino acids: CASSIRTGWNEQFF. Here the CDR3 DNA reads TGTGCCAGCAGTATACGGACTGGTTGGAATGAGCAGTTCTTC.

The chain carries TRBV12-3 or TRBV12-4 and TRBJ2-7; 7 nucleotides line up with TRBD1. This CDR3 is built from 13 residues. V lost 6 bases to trimming and J lost 8 bases; unmatched junction nucleotides: 10. The CDR3 nucleotides read TGTGCCAGCAGCCAACTCGAGGGGGCCCAGCAGTACGTC. Translating it yields CASSQLEGAQQYV.

The table lists this clone with a few counts. This rearrangement joins TRBV18 to TRBJ2-7; tentatively, D is TRBD1 (5 bases). Germline loops: CDR1 KGHSH, CDR2 LQKENI. V was shortened by 9 bases and J by 6 bases, with 18 bases between the two germline ends. The CDR3 is 13 residues long. The CDR3 protein is CASTPGLRGEQYF. DNA of the CDR3: TGTGCCAGTACACCAGGGTTACGAGGCGAGCAGTACTTC.

J is TRBJ2-7 and V is TRBV4-3; D call uncertain. Germline CDR1 reads LGHNA; CDR2 reads YSLEER. The CDR3 has 17 residues. With 1 base removed from V and 1 base from J, the gap between germline ends came to 17 bases. The CDR3 sequence is CASSQAAFGGQSYEQYF. The CDR3 DNA reads TGCGCCAGCAGCCAAGCTGCCTTTGGTGGCCAGTCCTACGAGCAGTACTTC.

This clone was seen a handful of times. The chain recombines TRBV6-5 with TRBJ1-1; D might be TRBD1 (6 bases). Germline V gene lookup returns CDR1 MNHEY and CDR2 SVGAGI. This CDR3 has 14 residues. The V end was cut by 7 bases, the J end by 3 bases, with 15 bases between. The CDR3 region is CASIRGTGDTEAFF. The CDR3 DNA follows: TGTGCCAGCATAAGGGGGACGGGGGACACTGAAGCTTTCTTT.

The genes are TRBV11-2 and TRBJ2-1, with D tentatively TRBD2 (6 bases). The germline V gene encodes CDR1 SGHAT and CDR2 FQNNGV. The CDR3 contains 14 residues. V was shortened by 0 bases and J by 6 bases, with 9 bases between the two germline ends. CDR3 protein: CASSLERGGNEQFF. CDR3 in DNA: TGTGCCAGCAGCTTAGAAAGGGGAGGCAATGAGCAGTTCTTC.

This chain links TRBV5-1 with TRBJ2-3; D may be TRBD1 (6 bases). CDR3 length equals 16 residues. Germline CDR1 is SGHRS and CDR2 is YFSETQ. Trimming took off 2 bases at V and 4 bases at J, with 17 bases between the two ends. The CDR3 coding sequence is TGCGCCAGCAGCTTACCCTCAGGGGTAGTCGCAGATACGCAGTATTTT. Its translation: CASSLPSGVVADTQYF.

The chain uses TRBV11-2 and TRBJ2-7; 12 bases line up with TRBD2. J lost 0 bases, V lost 3 bases, and 3 bases had no gene match. This CDR3 contains 16 residues. Germline V gene lookup returns CDR1 SGHAT and CDR2 FQNNGV. The CDR3 protein is CASSFPGLAGSYEQYF. The DNA for the CDR3 is TGTGCCAGCAGCTTCCCGGGACTAGCGGGCTCCTACGAGCAGTACTTC.

V is TRBV27 and J is TRBJ1-5; unclear D gene. In germline, CDR1 is MNHEY, CDR2 SMNVEV (reference sequence). The V gene lost 2 bases and the J gene lost 3 bases, with 8 bases spanning the gap. This CDR3 contains 14 residues. Here the CDR3 reads CASSLRRNNQPQHF. As DNA, the CDR3 is TGTGCCAGCAGTTTACGACGAAACAATCAGCCCCAGCATTTT.

The chain employs TRBV30 and TRBJ1-2; D is undetermined. The V gene's germline CDR1 is GTSNPN and CDR2 SVGIG (reference sequence). Trimming removed 0 bases at V and 7 bases at J, with 6 bases between. The CDR3 contains 11 residues. CDR3 amino acids: CAWSVGIGYTF. The CDR3 DNA reads TGTGCCTGGAGTGTAGGAATTGGCTACACCTTC. The full variable domain, rest sourced from reference TRBV30 and TRBJ1-2, is SQTIHQWPATLVQPVGSPLSLECTVEGTSNPNLYWYRQAAGRGLQLLFYSVGIGQISSEVPQNLSASRPQDRQFILSSKKLLLSDSGFYLCAWSVGIGYTFGSGTRLTVV.

The chain employs TRBV18 and TRBJ1-2; D is unresolved. V was shortened by 3 bases and J by 6 bases, with 11 bases between the two germline ends. Germline V CDR1 and CDR2: KGHSH, LQKENI. The CDR3 spans 13 residues. The CDR3 reads CASSPRESDGYTF. The CDR3 DNA sequence: TGTGCCAGCTCACCTAGGGAATCGGATGGCTACACCTTC.

V is TRBV27 and J is TRBJ1-2; D not certain. Germline CDR1 is MNHEY and CDR2 is SMNVEV (reference sequence). This CDR3 comprises 12 residues. V was shortened by 4 bases and J by 7 bases, with 10 bases between the two germline ends. The CDR3 nucleotides read TGTGCCAGCAGTTCGCTGATCTCTGGCTACACCTTC. Translating gives CASSSLISGYTF.

Only a few counts were recorded for this clone. The chain employs TRBV24-1 and TRBJ2-2; D might be TRBD1 (5 bases). V lost 6 bases to trimming and J lost 6 bases, with 13 bases between them. Germline V gene lookup returns CDR1 KGHDR and CDR2 SFDVKD. The CDR3 covers 14 residues. The DNA of the CDR3 is TGTGCCACCAGTCGGCAGGGTGCGGCCGGGGAGCTGTTTTTT. This encodes CATSRQGAAGELFF.

This sequence joins TRBV11-3 and TRBJ2-3, with D unresolved. The ends were cut back, 4 bases at V and 2 bases at J, with 10 bases in the middle. Germline CDR1 reads SGHNT; CDR2 reads YENEEA. The CDR3 consists of 14 residues. The CDR3 is CASSSIGNTDTQYF. CDR3 DNA sequence: TGTGCCAGCAGCTCGATAGGGAACACAGATACGCAGTATTTT. The full variable domain, its missing parts supplied by reference TRBV11-3 and TRBJ2-3, is EAGVVQSPRYKIIEKKQPVAFWCNPISGHNTLYWYLQNLGQGPELLIRYENEEAVDDSQLPKDRFSAERLKGVDSTLKIQPAELGDSAVYLCASSSIGNTDTQYFGPGTRLTVL.

This chain links TRBV29-1 with TRBJ2-5, with 7 bases identical to TRBD2. Germline V gene data show CDR1 as SQVTM and CDR2 as ANQGSEA. V dropped 8 bases and J dropped 5; count of bases not matched to a gene: 2. CDR3 size: 10 residues. The CDR3: CSLGGETQYF. The CDR3 nucleotides read TGCAGCCTCGGGGGGGAGACCCAGTACTTC.